The 4 T cell receptor beta chains given below trace back to one sample, sequenced in a study of blood T cell repertoires in COVID-19 (dated by TCRdb to 2018 to 2021). Library prep was done by the immunoSEQ multiplex PCR assay. TCRdb mirrors the immuneACCESS table, restricted to in-frame sequences. Some clones are absent from its copies; in checked studies, under half trace to an unresolved V gene, and the reason for the others is unknown. This sample has under 300,000 clones in its table, and roughly four fifths of those were observed once. The ten largest clones take up about 2% of the sample. Specimen: peripheral blood. These receptors were collected from a man younger than 45 who had recovered from COVID-19.

The rearrangement uses TRBV7-8 and TRBJ1-6; a weak D match, TRBD1 (6 bases). Trimming took off 1 base at V and 10 bases at J, with 11 bases between the two ends. The germline V gene encodes CDR1 SGHVS and CDR2 FQNEAQ. The CDR3 has 14 amino acids. As DNA, the CDR3 is TGTGCCAGCAGCTTAGGTGGGGGCCTCTCACCCCTCCACTTT. This encodes CASSLGGGLSPLHF.

The chain joins TRBV19 to TRBJ1-5; 11 nucleotides match TRBD1. The V gene's germline CDR1 is LNHDA and CDR2 SQIVND (reference sequence). J lost 7 bases, V lost 7 bases, and 3 bases had no gene match. The CDR3 length is 13 residues. Written as DNA, the CDR3 is TGTGCCAGTACGGACAGGGGGCGACAGCCCCAGCATTTT. Its translation: CASTDRGRQPQHF.

The chain recombines TRBV15 with TRBJ2-2; D not resolved. CDR3 length: 15 residues. CDR1 is LNHNV and CDR2 is YYDKDF in the germline V gene (reference sequence). Trimming pared 1 base from V and 1 base from J, leaving 7 bases between. The CDR3 sequence is CATSRGRVNTGELFF. CDR3 bases: TGTGCCACCAGCAGAGGCCGAGTGAACACCGGGGAGCTGTTTTTT.

The gene calls are TRBV18 and TRBJ1-5, with D possibly TRBD1 on 6 matching bases. Trimming removed 4 bases from V and 5 bases from J, with 12 bases in between. CDR1 KGHSH and CDR2 LQKENI come from the germline V gene. CDR3 length equals 14 residues. As DNA, the CDR3 is TGTGCCAGCTCACTGTCCAGGGGCGATCAGCCCCAGCATTTT. Protein: CASSLSRGDQPQHF.